The clone carrying this T cell receptor (beta chain) was seen a few times. Its antigen remains unknown. This sample was included in a study of identical twins. Study-wide results and limits: The study reached conclusions through statistical analysis that was cross-sectional, not following the same donors.

TCRdb reanalysed the 5' RACE reads using MiXCR and keeps one entry per CDR3 protein. The sample holds roughly 750,000 distinct CDR3 sequences, roughly 20% seen once. The CDR3 covers 14 residues. The V gene lost 1 base and the J gene lost 13 bases, with 18 bases spanning the gap. The V gene's germline CDR1 is SEHNR and CDR2 FQNEAQ (reference sequence). These same records also appear under a second study, on T cells expressing NK-cell markers.

The chain carries TRBV7-9 and TRBJ2-3; maybe TRBD1 (6 bases). The receptor's source is a woman between 18 and 29 years old in good health. Sequencing was done on a sample of PBMCs. CDR3 in DNA: TGTGCCAGCAGCTTAGGCAGGGGCAGTACCGCCGAGTATTTT. It is translated as CASSLGRGSTAEYF.